Below, 13 T cell receptor beta chains from the same sample are listed, as sequenced in a study of T cells after yellow fever vaccination. TCRdb fed the 5' RACE reads into MiXCR, producing one record per CDR3 protein. The data show 300,000 or so distinct CDR3 sequences, over 10% seen once. The material sequenced was CD4+ T cells sorted from PBMCs, taken 45 days after the yellow fever booster vaccination. The receptors come from a young man who received the YFV17D yellow fever vaccine.

The V call is TRBV4-3, the J call TRBJ2-7; 7 nucleotides align to TRBD1. The CDR3 is made up of 15 amino acids. Germline CDR1 and CDR2: LGHNA and YSLEER. With V trimmed by 1 base and J by 1 base, 4 bases remained unmatched. The CDR3 is CASSQVLTGSYEQYF. The CDR3 coding sequence is TGCGCCAGCAGCCAAGTATTGACAGGGTCCTACGAGCAGTACTTC.

This clonotype showed up just a few times. The rearrangement links TRBV5-1 to TRBJ2-1; D is unresolved. The CDR3 runs 15 residues. Looked up from germline, CDR1 is SGHRS and CDR2 is YFSETQ. Deletions cut 4 bases from V and 0 bases from J, with 11 bases between. The CDR3 nucleotides are TGCGCCAGCAGCCCGGACGGCAGCTCCTACAATGAGCAGTTCTTC. Its protein product is CASSPDGSSYNEQFF.

This clonotype was seen only a few times. The chain combines TRBV4-3 with TRBJ2-1, with 7 bases identical to TRBD2. Germline V CDR1 and CDR2: LGHNA, YSLEER. V gave up 2 bases and J gave up 0 bases; unmatched junction bases: 7. The CDR3 extends over 17 amino acids. CDR3 sequence reads: CASSQRPSGSSYNEQFF. The CDR3 coding sequence is TGCGCCAGCAGCCAACGTCCTAGCGGTAGCTCCTACAATGAGCAGTTCTTC.

The chain uses TRBV7-9 and TRBJ1-6; 7 positions match TRBD1. The germline CDR1 and CDR2 sequences are SEHNR and FQNEAQ (reference sequence). CDR3 length: 15 residues. Trimming removed 1 base from V and 8 bases from J; junction bases left unmatched: 5. The CDR3 nucleotides read TGTGCCAGCAGCTTAGATCGACAGGGCTATTCACCCCTCCACTTT. Amino acid sequence: CASSLDRQGYSPLHF.

The rearrangement joins TRBV7-2 to TRBJ2-7; weak D call: TRBD2 (6 bases). In germline, CDR1 is SGHTA, CDR2 FQGNSA. The V end lost 0 bases, the J end lost 3 bases, and 15 bases lay between the germline ends. The CDR3 has 16 residues. The CDR3 is CASSLARARRGYEQYF. The CDR3 DNA reads as TGTGCCAGCAGCTTAGCGAGGGCGCGGAGGGGCTACGAGCAGTACTTC.

This chain uses TRBV3-1 with TRBJ1-3; no reliable D call. This CDR3 spans 13 amino acids. The V and J ends lost 4 bases and 0 bases respectively, with 4 bases between them. Germline CDR1 reads LGHDT; CDR2 reads YNNKEL (reference sequence). The CDR3 here is CASSPSSGNTIYF. CDR3 DNA: TGTGCCAGCAGCCCGTCCTCTGGAAACACCATATATTTT.

The V call is TRBV18, the J call TRBJ2-2, with D maybe TRBD2 (6 bases). Per germline, CDR1 KGHSH and CDR2 LQKENI. Between the trimmed V and J ends, which lost 3 bases and 1 base, there was a span of 15 bases. CDR3 length: 17 residues. This chain's CDR3 is CASSPPVGSGNTGELFF. DNA for the CDR3: TGTGCCAGCTCACCCCCCGTCGGTAGCGGGAACACCGGGGAGCTGTTTTTT. The full variable domain, with the rest looked up from reference TRBV18 and TRBJ2-2, is NAGVMQNPRHLVRRRGQEARLRCSPMKGHSHVYWYRQLPEEGLKFMVYLQKENIIDESGMPKERFSAEFPKEGPSILRIQQVVRGDSAAYFCASSPPVGSGNTGELFFGEGSRLTVL.

This clonotype was counted only a few times. V usage is TRBV5-1 and J usage is TRBJ1-2; D is ambiguous. V gave up 0 bases and J gave up 4 bases, with 7 bases separating them. This CDR3 region has 13 residues. Germline V gene data show CDR1 as SGHRS and CDR2 as YFSETQ. DNA of the CDR3: TGCGCCAGCAGCTTGGAGGCCTTCTATGGCTACACCTTC. This encodes CASSLEAFYGYTF.

A few counts support this clonotype. V usage is TRBV4-3 and J usage is TRBJ2-5; unclear D gene. The germline CDR1 and CDR2 sequences are LGHNA and YSLEER. Trimming left V 2 bases short and J 5 bases short, with 9 bases between. The CDR3 totals 13 residues. The CDR3 reads CASSQLDGETQYF. Written as DNA, the CDR3 is TGCGCCAGCAGCCAACTCGACGGGGAGACCCAGTACTTC.

This chain uses TRBV7-8 with TRBJ2-7; 10 bases are a match to TRBD1. Germline-derived CDR1 and CDR2 are SGHVS and FQNEAQ. Germline trimming cut 3 bases from V and 7 bases from J; bases unmatched to any gene: 3. The CDR3 has 13 residues. In DNA form, the CDR3 reads TGTGCCAGCAGCTTGGACAGGGGGTTTGAGCAGTACTTC. It codes for CASSLDRGFEQYF.

The chain combines TRBV12-3 or TRBV12-4 with TRBJ2-2; D call uncertain. Trimming removed 1 base at V and 7 bases at J, with 10 bases between. The CDR3 runs to 14 residues. The CDR3 here is CASSLVAPSGELFF. The CDR3 DNA reads TGTGCCAGCAGTTTAGTAGCCCCGAGCGGGGAGCTGTTTTTT.

The table lists this clonotype with many counts. The chain couples TRBV24-1 to TRBJ2-1; D remains ambiguous. There are 14 residues in the CDR3. V lost 0 bases and J 4 bases, leaving 6 bases between the germline ends. Per germline, CDR1 KGHDR and CDR2 SFDVKD. This CDR3 is CATSDLEPYNEQFF. The CDR3 region has the DNA TGTGCCACCAGTGATTTGGAGCCTTACAATGAGCAGTTCTTC.

This chain links TRBV15 with TRBJ2-5, with D perhaps matching TRBD1 (6 bases). The ends were cut back, 0 bases at V and 5 bases at J, with 13 bases in the middle. The CDR3 is made up of 15 amino acids. Germline CDR1 LNHNV, CDR2 YYDKDF (reference sequence). The CDR3 sequence is CATSRDPGAEETQYF. CDR3 DNA sequence: TGTGCCACCAGCAGAGATCCAGGGGCGGAGGAGACCCAGTACTTC.